A selection of T cell receptor beta chains follows, all from one sample in a study of blood T cells in healthy people across ages. TCRdb called the 5' RACE reads again in MiXCR, with one record for every CDR3 protein. The table records about 1.4 million distinct CDR3 sequences, 45% to 70% of them present only once. Specimen: blood. The origin of the receptors is a young man in good health. Each CDR3 is given without its conserved first and last residue. A clone size is listed for some rows: how often the clone was seen (once, few, many), or a class if it is expanded.

cdr3_aa,v_call,clone_size,j_call
ASSGETSGRSYNEQF,TRBV7-2,few,TRBJ2-1
SARDGGRHLKETQY,TRBV20-1,few,TRBJ2-5
ASSHSAAYYEQY,TRBV4-1,few,TRBJ2-7
ASSELGYEQY,TRBV6-1,many,TRBJ2-7
ASRGQSGQPQH,TRBV6-6,-,TRBJ1-5
ASSQTGGGSDEQY,TRBV3-1,-,TRBJ2-7
SVEGYSNYGYT,TRBV29-1,few,TRBJ1-2
ASLTEVTDTQY,TRBV7-9,-,TRBJ2-3
ASSPGTGFSPLH,TRBV9,-,TRBJ1-6
ASSLVPQGLSSYNEQF,TRBV11-2,-,TRBJ2-1
ASSLAGQGPFEQY,TRBV7-2,-,-
ASSQVGWDRETDTQY,TRBV4-2,-,TRBJ2-3
ASSQYASGSYNEQF,TRBV11-3,few,TRBJ2-1
ASSLMPGGAYGYT,TRBV7-2,-,TRBJ1-2
SVVLTNPDSYEQY,TRBV29-1,-,TRBJ2-7
ASSTPSQETQY,TRBV6-2/TRBV6-3,few,TRBJ2-5
ASSPPHYNYGYT,TRBV7-9,-,TRBJ1-2
ASSQGTGPRLYEQY,TRBV4-3,few,-
SAEGAGYNEQF,TRBV20-1,-,TRBJ2-1
AIRGERGLNTEAF,TRBV10-3,-,TRBJ1-1
ASSLRAGDLQY,TRBV12-3/TRBV12-4,-,TRBJ2-5
ASSYKDEQY,TRBV6-5,-,TRBJ2-7
AISESMGRQETQY,TRBV10-3,-,TRBJ2-5
SALTGGGLGTEAF,TRBV29-1,few,TRBJ1-1
ASTPGRLPTDTQY,TRBV12-3/TRBV12-4,-,TRBJ2-3
ASRAGQGQLEQF,TRBV2,-,TRBJ2-1
ASSYSSGGAGNEQF,TRBV6-2/TRBV6-3,-,TRBJ2-1
ASSPTGSSPLH,TRBV3-1,-,TRBJ1-6
ASSLTTGFPNYGYT,TRBV7-2,once,TRBJ1-2
ASSPNILGETQY,TRBV7-9,-,TRBJ2-5
SARESRGPITEAF,TRBV20-1,-,TRBJ1-1
ASSYVTGGDKETQY,TRBV6-6,-,TRBJ2-5
ASTERGATYEQY,TRBV12-3/TRBV12-4,-,TRBJ2-7
ASSHDGRNTEAF,TRBV4-1,-,TRBJ1-1
SVEGTGLTETQY,TRBV29-1,-,TRBJ2-5
SVEGGVADTQY,TRBV29-1,-,TRBJ2-3